The entry that follows covers one T cell receptor beta chain sequence. The sample belongs to a study of blood T cell repertoires in COVID-19. Across the whole study: Acute and convalescent COVID-19 specimens originated in the United States, Italy and Spain. Sources were T cells, B-cell-depleted T cells, or PBMCs; the material itself was cDNA or gDNA.

V dropped 5 bases and J dropped 4 bases, with 8 bases sitting between them. The CDR3 is 12 amino acids. Looked up from germline, CDR1 is KGHSH and CDR2 is LQKENI. In the authors' workflow: Using reference gene primer amplification, nucleated cell counts were estimated. Produced via immunoSEQ multiplex PCR; TCRdb's table is partial and in-frame only. V, J and clone size are taken as reported in that table, and D and trimming were inferred from the DNA itself. This table has 200,000 to 300,000 clones, over 70% appearing once. The source of this sequence is a woman aged 80 or older with acute or convalescent COVID-19. The chain couples TRBV18 to TRBJ1-1, with D maybe TRBD1 (6 bases). The source material was peripheral blood. CDR3 in DNA: TGTGCCAGCTCATGGGGGCCCACTGAAGCTTTCTTT. Translated: CASSWGPTEAFF.